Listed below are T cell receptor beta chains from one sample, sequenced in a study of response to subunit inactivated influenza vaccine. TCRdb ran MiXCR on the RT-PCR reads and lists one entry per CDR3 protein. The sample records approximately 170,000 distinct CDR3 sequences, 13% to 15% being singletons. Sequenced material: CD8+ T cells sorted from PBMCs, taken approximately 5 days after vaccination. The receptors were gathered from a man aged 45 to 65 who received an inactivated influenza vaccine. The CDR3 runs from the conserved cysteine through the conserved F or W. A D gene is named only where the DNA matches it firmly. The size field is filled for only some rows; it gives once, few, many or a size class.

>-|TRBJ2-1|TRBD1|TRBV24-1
TGTGCCACCAGTGATTGGGGACAGAACAATGAGCAGTTCTTC
CATSDWGQNNEQFF
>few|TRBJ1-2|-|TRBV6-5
TGTGCCAGCAGTTACTCAGGAAACTATGGCTACACCTTC
CASSYSGNYGYTF
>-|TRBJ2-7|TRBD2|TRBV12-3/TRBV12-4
TGTGCCAGCAGTAAACCCAATAGCGGGGAGAGCTCCTACGAGCAGTACTTC
CASSKPNSGESSYEQYF
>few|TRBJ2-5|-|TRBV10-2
TGCGCCAGCAGCTCAGGGAACGGTCTGGAGACCCAGTACTTC
CASSSGNGLETQYF
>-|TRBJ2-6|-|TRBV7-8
TGTGCCAGCAGCTTAGGCTCTGGGGCCGACGTCCTGACTTTC
CASSLGSGADVLTF
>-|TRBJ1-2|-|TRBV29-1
TGCAGCGTTGGATTGGACCCCAGTCATGCTGGCTACACCTTC
CSVGLDPSHAGYTF
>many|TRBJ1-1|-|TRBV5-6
TGTGCCAGCAGACGACAGTACACTGAAGCTTTCTTT
CASRRQYTEAFF
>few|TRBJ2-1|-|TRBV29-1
TGCAGCGTTGAAGACCCGCGACAGGAGGGGTCCTACAATGAGCAGTTCTTC
CSVEDPRQEGSYNEQFF
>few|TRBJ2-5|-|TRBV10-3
TGTGCCGCAGCAATGACCCAGTTCCAAGAGACCCAGTACTTC
CAAAMTQFQETQYF
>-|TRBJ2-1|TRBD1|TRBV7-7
TGTGCCAGCAGCCGGGGGGACAGGGCTAACAATGAGCAGTTCTTC
CASSRGDRANNEQFF
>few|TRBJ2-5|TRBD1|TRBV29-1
TGCAGCGTGGACAGGGGGTACGAGACCCAGTACTTC
CSVDRGYETQYF
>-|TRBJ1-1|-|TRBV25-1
TGTGCCAGCAGGCTGGACACAGGGAGGGGGAACACTGAAGCTTTCTTT
CASRLDTGRGNTEAFF
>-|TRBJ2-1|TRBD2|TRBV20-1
TGCAGTGCCCGGGGGACTAGCTCATACAATGAGCAGTTCTTC
CSARGTSSYNEQFF
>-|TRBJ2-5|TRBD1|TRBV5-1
TGCGCCAGCAGCCCCGGGACAGTTCTCGGTACCCAGTACTTC
CASSPGTVLGTQYF
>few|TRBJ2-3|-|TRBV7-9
TGTGCCAGCCTGGGACGGTCCACAGATACGCAGTATTTT
CASLGRSTDTQYF
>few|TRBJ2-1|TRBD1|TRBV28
TGTGCCAGCACCCCAAGGGGACAGGGGGCGACCAATGAGCAGTTCTTC
CASTPRGQGATNEQFF
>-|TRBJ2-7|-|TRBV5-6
TGTGCCAGCAGCCCCGGGACGGATACCTACGACCAGTACTTC
CASSPGTDTYDQYF
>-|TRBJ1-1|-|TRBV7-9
TGTGCCAGCAGCAAGGGGGGGGACGCTGAAGCTTTCTTT
CASSKGGDAEAFF
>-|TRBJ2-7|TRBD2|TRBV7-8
TGTGCCAGCAGCGTATGGGGGACTAGCGGGGGTCCCTTCTCCTACGAGCAGTACTTC
CASSVWGTSGGPFSYEQYF
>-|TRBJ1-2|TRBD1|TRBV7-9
TGTGCCAGCACCTCGTGGGACAGCACCTATGGCTACACCTTC
CASTSWDSTYGYTF
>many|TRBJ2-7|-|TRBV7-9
TGTGCCAGCAGCGATAGCGGATCTTACGAGCAGTACTTC
CASSDSGSYEQYF
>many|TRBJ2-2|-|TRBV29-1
TGCAGCGTCCAAGGACAAGACGCGAACACCGGGGAGCTGTTTTTT
CSVQGQDANTGELFF
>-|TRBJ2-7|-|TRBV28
TGTGCCAGCAGTCCTTCTCAAGGGTCCCACGAGCAGTACTTC
CASSPSQGSHEQYF
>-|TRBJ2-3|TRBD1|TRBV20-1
TGCAGTGCCATCCCCCTCGGGACAGGGTTACCCGATACGCAGTATTTT
CSAIPLGTGLPDTQYF
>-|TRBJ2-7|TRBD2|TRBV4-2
TGTGCCAGCAGCCAAGTGGCGGGAGAGATCTACGAGCAGTACTTC
CASSQVAGEIYEQYF
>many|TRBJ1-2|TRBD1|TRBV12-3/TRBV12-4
TGTGCCAGCAGTCTGGGACAGGGTTTTTATGGCTACACCTTC
CASSLGQGFYGYTF
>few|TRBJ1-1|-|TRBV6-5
TGTGCCAGCAGTTATCCCCGAGGGGGGAACACTGAAGCTTTCTTT
CASSYPRGGNTEAFF
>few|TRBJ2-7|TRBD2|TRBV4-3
TGCGCCAGCAGCCAAGGGACTAGCGGGAGTCCCTACGAGCAGTACTTC
CASSQGTSGSPYEQYF
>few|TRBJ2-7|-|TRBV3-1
TGTGCCAGCAGCCAAGGGCGGGCCTTGGGAGACTACGAGCAGTACTTC
CASSQGRALGDYEQYF
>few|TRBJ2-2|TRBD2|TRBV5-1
TGCGCCAGCAGCTTGGTGGGACTAGCGGGAGGCCCCCAGGCCGGGGAGCTGTTTTTT
CASSLVGLAGGPQAGELFF
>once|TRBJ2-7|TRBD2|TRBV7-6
TGTGCCAGCAGCTTAGGGACTACTAGCGGCTCCTACGAGCAGCACTTC
CASSLGTTSGSYEQHF
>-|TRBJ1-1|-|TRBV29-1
TGCAGCGTCCGAGACAGGATGAACACTGAAGCTTTCTTT
CSVRDRMNTEAFF
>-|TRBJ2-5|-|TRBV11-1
TGTGCCAGCAGCTCCCCTTTCTTGGGATCAGCGGGCCAAGAGACCCAGTACTTC
CASSSPFLGSAGQETQYF
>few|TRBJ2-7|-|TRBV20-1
TGCAGTGCTAGACTACTAGAAAACTACGAGCAGTACTTC
CSARLLENYEQYF
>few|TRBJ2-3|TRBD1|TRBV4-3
TGCGCCAGCAGCCAAGATTTGCAGGGGGCTTCTAGCACAGATACGCAGTATTTT
CASSQDLQGASSTDTQYF
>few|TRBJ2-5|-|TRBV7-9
TGTGCCAGCAGCCCACCCCAGGGCTTGGAGACCCAGTACTTC
CASSPPQGLETQYF
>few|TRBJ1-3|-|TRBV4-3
TGCGCCAGCAGCCAAGATTTTACCTCTGGAAACACCATATATTTT
CASSQDFTSGNTIYF
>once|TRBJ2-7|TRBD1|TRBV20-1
TGCAGTGCATACTTAGGGGGCTATTCGTACGAGCAGTACTTC
CSAYLGGYSYEQYF
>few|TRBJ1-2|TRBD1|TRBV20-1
TGCAGTGCTAGAGATCGACAGGGGGCGAACGGCTACACCTTC
CSARDRQGANGYTF
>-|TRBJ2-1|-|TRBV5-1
TGCGCCAGCATCCCCCCCACTTCGGGACAAAGGCAGGGTGAGCAGTTCTTC
CASIPPTSGQRQGEQFF
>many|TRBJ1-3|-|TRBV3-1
TGTGCCAGCAGCCAAGGCATCACCGACGGCTCTGGAAACACCATATATTTT
CASSQGITDGSGNTIYF
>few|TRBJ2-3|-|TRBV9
TGTGCCAGCAGCGATGCGGGAAGAAGCACAGATACGCAGTATTTT
CASSDAGRSTDTQYF
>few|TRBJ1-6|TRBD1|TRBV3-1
TGTGCCAGCAGCCAAGTGACAGGGAAACATAATTCACCCCTCCACTTT
CASSQVTGKHNSPLHF
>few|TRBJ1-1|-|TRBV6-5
TGTGCCAGCAGTTACCCTCCCTTAGCTTTCTTT
CASSYPPLAFF
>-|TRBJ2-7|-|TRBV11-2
TGTGCCAGCAGCTTAGGGGCGGTCGAGCAGTACTTC
CASSLGAVEQYF
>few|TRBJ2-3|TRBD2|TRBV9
TGTGCCAGCAGCAAAAGCGGGACCACAGATACGCAGTATTTT
CASSKSGTTDTQYF
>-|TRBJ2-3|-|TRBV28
TGTGCCAGCACCCAACCTAGCACAGATACGCAGTATTTT
CASTQPSTDTQYF
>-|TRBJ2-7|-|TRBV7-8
TGTGCCAGCAGCAGACCGGGATGGCTGTACTTC
CASSRPGWLYF
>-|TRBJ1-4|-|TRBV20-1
TGCAGTGCTAGACTCCAGACGGGAATAAATGAAAAACTGTTTTTT
CSARLQTGINEKLFF